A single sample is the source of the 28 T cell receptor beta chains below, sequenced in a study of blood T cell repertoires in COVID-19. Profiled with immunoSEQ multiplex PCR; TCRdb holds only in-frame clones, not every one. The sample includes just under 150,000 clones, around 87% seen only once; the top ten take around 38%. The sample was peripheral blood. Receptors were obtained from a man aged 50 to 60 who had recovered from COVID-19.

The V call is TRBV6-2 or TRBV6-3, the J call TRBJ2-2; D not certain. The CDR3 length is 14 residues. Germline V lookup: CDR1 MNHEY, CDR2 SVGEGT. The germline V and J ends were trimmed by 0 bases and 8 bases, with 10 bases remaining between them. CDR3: CASSYSLSPGELFF. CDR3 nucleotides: TGTGCCAGCAGTTACTCCCTTAGTCCGGGGGAGCTGTTTTTT.

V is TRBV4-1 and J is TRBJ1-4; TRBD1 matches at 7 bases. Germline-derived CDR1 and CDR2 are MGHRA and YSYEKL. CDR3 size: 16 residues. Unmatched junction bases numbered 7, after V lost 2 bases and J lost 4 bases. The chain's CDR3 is CASSQNPGQSNEKLFF. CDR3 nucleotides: TGCGCCAGCAGCCAAAATCCGGGACAGAGTAATGAAAAACTGTTTTTT.

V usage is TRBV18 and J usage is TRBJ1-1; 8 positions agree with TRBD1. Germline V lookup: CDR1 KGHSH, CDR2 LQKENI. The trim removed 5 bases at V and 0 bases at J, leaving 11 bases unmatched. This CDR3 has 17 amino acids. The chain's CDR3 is CASSASLGQGMNTEAFF. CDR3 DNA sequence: TGTGCCAGCTCAGCGAGCCTCGGACAGGGAATGAACACTGAAGCTTTCTTT.

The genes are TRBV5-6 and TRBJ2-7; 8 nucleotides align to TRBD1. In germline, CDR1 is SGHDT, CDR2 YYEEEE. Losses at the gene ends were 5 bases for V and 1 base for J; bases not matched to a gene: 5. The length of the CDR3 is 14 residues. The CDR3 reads CASSTGGSSYEQYF. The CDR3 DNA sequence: TGTGCCAGCAGTACAGGGGGATCATCCTACGAGCAGTACTTC.

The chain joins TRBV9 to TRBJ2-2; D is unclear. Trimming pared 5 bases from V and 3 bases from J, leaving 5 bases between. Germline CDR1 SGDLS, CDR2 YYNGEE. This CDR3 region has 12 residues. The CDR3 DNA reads TGTGCCAGCAGTCGGGACACCGGGGAGCTGTTTTTT. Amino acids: CASSRDTGELFF.

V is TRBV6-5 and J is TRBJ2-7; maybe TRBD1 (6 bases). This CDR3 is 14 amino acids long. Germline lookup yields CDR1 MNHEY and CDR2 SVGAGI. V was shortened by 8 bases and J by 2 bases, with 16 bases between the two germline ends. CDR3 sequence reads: CASQGRGAPYEQYF. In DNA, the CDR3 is TGTGCCAGCCAGGGGAGAGGGGCTCCCTACGAGCAGTACTTC.

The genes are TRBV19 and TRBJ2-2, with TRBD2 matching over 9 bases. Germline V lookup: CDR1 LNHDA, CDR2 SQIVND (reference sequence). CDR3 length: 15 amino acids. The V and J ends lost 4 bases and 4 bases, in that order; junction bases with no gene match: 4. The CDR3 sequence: CASSSGRVATGELFF. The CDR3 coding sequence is TGTGCCAGTAGTAGCGGGAGGGTGGCCACCGGGGAGCTGTTTTTT.

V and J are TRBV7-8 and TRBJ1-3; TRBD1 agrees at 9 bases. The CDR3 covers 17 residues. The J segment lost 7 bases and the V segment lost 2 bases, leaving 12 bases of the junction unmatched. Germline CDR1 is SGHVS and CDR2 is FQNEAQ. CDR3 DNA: TGTGCCAGCAGCTTAACCCTTCCGGGACAGGGTTTCAACACCATATATTTT. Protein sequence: CASSLTLPGQGFNTIYF.

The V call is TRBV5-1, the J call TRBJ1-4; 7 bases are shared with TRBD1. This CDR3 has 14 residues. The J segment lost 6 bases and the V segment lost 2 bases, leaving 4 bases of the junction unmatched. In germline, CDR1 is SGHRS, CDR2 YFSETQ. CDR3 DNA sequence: TGCGCCAGCAGCTTAGTGACAGGGCATGAAAAACTGTTTTTT. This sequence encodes CASSLVTGHEKLFF.

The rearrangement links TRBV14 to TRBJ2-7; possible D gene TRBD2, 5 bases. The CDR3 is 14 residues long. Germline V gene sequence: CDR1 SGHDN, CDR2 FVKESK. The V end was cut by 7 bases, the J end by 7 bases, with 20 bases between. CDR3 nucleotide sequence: TGTGCCAGCAATCAAGGGTTGGCCGGCGGGGAGCAGTACTTC. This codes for CASNQGLAGGEQYF. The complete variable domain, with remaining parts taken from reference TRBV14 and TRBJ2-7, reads EAGVTQFPSHSVIEKGQTVTLRCDPISGHDNLYWYRRVMGKEIKFLLHFVKESKQDESGMPNNRFLAERTGGTYSTLKVQPAELEDSGVYFCASNQGLAGGEQYFGPGTRLTVT.

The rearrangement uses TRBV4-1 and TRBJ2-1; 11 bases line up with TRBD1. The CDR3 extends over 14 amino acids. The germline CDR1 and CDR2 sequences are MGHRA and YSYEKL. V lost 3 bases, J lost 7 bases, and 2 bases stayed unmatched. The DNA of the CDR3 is TGCGCCAGCAGCCAGGACAGGGGGCTGAATGAGCAGTTCTTC. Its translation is CASSQDRGLNEQFF.

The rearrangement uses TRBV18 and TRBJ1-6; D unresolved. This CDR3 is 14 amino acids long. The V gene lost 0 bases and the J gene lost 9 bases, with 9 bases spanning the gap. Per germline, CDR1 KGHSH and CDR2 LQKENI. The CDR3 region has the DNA TGTGCCAGCTCACCACCTGGAGGTGGTTCACCCCTCCACTTT. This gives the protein CASSPPGGGSPLHF. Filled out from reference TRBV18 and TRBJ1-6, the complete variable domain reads NAGVMQNPRHLVRRRGQEARLRCSPMKGHSHVYWYRQLPEEGLKFMVYLQKENIIDESGMPKERFSAEFPKEGPSILRIQQVVRGDSAAYFCASSPPGGGSPLHFGNGTRLTVT.

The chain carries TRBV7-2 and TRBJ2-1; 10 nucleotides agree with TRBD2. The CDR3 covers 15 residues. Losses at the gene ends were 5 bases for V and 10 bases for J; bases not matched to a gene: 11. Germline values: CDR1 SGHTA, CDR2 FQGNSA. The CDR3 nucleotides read TGTGCCAGCAGCCCATCCGGACTAGCGGAGGGGGAGCAGTTCTTC. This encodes CASSPSGLAEGEQFF. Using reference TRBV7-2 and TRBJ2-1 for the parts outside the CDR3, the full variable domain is GAGVSQSPSNKVTEKGKDVELRCDPISGHTALYWYRQSLGQGLEFLIYFQGNSAPDKSGLPSDRFSAERTGGSVSTLTIQRTQQEDSAVYLCASSPSGLAEGEQFFGPGTRLTVL.

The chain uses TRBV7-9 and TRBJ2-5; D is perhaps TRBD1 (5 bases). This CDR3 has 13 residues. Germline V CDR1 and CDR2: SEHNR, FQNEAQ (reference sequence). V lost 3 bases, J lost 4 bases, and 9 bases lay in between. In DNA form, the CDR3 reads TGTGCCAGCAGCTTGGGGCTAGGAGAGACCCAGTACTTC. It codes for CASSLGLGETQYF.

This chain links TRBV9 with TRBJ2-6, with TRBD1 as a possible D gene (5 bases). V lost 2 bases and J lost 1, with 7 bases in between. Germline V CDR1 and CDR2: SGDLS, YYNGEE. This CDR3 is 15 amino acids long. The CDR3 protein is CASSVSGSGANVLTF. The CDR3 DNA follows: TGTGCCAGCAGCGTGTCAGGGTCTGGGGCCAACGTCCTGACTTTC.

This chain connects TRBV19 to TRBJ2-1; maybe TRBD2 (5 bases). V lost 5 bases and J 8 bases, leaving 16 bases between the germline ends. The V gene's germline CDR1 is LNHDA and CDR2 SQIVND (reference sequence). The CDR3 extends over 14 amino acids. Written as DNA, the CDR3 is TGTGCCAGTAGTCCCACGCGACTACGGGATGAGCAGTTCTTC. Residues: CASSPTRLRDEQFF.

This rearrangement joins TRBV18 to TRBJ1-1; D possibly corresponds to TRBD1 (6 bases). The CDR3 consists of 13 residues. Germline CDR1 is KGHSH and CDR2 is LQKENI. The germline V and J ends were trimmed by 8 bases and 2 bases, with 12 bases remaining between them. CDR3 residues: CASRGGGNTEAFF. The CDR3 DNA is TGTGCCAGCCGCGGGGGGGGCAACACTGAAGCTTTCTTT.

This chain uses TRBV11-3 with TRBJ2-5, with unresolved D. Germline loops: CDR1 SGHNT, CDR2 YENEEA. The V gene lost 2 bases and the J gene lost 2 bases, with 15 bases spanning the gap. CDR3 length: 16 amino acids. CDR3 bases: TGTGCCAGCAGCTTACATATCCAAAAACAGCAAGAGACCCAGTACTTC. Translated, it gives CASSLHIQKQQETQYF. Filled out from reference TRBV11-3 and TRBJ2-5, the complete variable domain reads EAGVVQSPRYKIIEKKQPVAFWCNPISGHNTLYWYLQNLGQGPELLIRYENEEAVDDSQLPKDRFSAERLKGVDSTLKIQPAELGDSAVYLCASSLHIQKQQETQYFGPGTRLLVL.

The CDR3 nucleotides are TGTGCCAGCAGCCAAGATACGGTGAGCACTGAAGCTTTCTTT. Amino acid sequence: CASSQDTVSTEAFF. The V and J genes are TRBV3-1 (or the pseudogene TRBV3-2) and TRBJ1-1; no clear D gene. The CDR3 is made up of 14 amino acids. CDR1 and CDR2 from the germline V gene are LGHDT and YNNKEL (reference sequence). Trimming stripped 0 bases from V and 4 bases from J, with 9 bases between.

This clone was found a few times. Here the CDR3 reads CASSDSAGGADTQYF. Here the CDR3 DNA reads TGTGCCAGCAGTGACTCGGCGGGGGGCGCAGATACGCAGTATTTT. The chain has TRBV6-4 and TRBJ2-3; TRBD2 aligns across 8 bases. V trimming: 0 bases; J trimming: 4 bases; junction bases outside the gene matches: 3. The CDR3 consists of 15 residues. CDR1 MRHNA and CDR2 SNTAGT come from the germline V gene.

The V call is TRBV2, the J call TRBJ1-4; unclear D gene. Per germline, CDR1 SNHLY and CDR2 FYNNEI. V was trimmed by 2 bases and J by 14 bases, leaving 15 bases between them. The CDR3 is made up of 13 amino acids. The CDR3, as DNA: TGTGCCAGCAGTGAAACCTGGACGGGAGGGCTGTTTTTT. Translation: CASSETWTGGLFF.

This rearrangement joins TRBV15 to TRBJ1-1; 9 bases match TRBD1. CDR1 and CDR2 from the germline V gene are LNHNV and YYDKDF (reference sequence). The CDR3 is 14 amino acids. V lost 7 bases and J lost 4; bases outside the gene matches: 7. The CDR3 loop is CATNSDRGFTEAFF. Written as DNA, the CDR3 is TGTGCCACCAACTCGGACAGGGGTTTCACTGAAGCTTTCTTT.

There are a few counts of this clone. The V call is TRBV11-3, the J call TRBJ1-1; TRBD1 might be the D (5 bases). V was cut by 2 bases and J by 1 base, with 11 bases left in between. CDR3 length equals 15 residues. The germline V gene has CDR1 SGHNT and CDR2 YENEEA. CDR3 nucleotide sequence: TGTGCCAGCAGCTTATTCCCAGGGTGGAACACTGAAGCTTTCTTT. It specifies CASSLFPGWNTEAFF. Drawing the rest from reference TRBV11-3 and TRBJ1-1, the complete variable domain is EAGVVQSPRYKIIEKKQPVAFWCNPISGHNTLYWYLQNLGQGPELLIRYENEEAVDDSQLPKDRFSAERLKGVDSTLKIQPAELGDSAVYLCASSLFPGWNTEAFFGQGTRLTVV.

The CDR3 nucleotides read TGTGCCAGCAGCATTTTAACAGGGGGAGCCGGGGAGCTGTTTTTT. Protein sequence: CASSILTGGAGELFF. V gene TRBV11-2 combines with J gene TRBJ2-2; 8 bases are a match to TRBD1. The CDR3 consists of 15 residues. CDR1 SGHAT and CDR2 FQNNGV come from the germline V gene. V trimming: 5 bases; J trimming: 6 bases; junction bases outside the gene matches: 8.

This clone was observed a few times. The CDR3 sequence: CASSQNSAGTGTVNYGYTF. Written as DNA, the CDR3 is TGTGCCAGCTCACAAAATTCCGCCGGGACAGGGACGGTTAACTATGGCTACACCTTC. The chain joins TRBV18 to TRBJ1-2; 9 bases line up with TRBD1. The CDR3 spans 19 residues. After removal of 4 bases from V and 1 base from J, the junction contained 16 bases not matched to a gene. The germline V gene encodes CDR1 KGHSH and CDR2 LQKENI.

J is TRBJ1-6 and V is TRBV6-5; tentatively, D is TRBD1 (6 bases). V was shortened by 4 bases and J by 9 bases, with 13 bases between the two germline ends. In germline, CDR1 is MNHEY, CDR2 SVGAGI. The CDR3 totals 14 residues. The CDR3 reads CASSFTGFSSPLHF. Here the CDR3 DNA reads TGTGCCAGCAGTTTTACAGGGTTCAGTTCACCCCTCCACTTT.

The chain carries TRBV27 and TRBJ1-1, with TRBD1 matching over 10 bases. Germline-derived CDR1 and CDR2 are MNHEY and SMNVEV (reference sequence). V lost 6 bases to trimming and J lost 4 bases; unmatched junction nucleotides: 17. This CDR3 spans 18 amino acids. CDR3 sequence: CASRARDRGILYRTEAFF. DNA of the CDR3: TGTGCCAGCAGAGCTCGGGACAGGGGTATATTGTATCGCACTGAAGCTTTCTTT.

This CDR3 reads CASSQSGGPFVYNEQFF. DNA for the CDR3: TGTGCCAGCAGCCAATCGGGGGGGCCGTTCGTCTACAATGAGCAGTTCTTC. V gene TRBV14 combines with J gene TRBJ2-1, with 8 positions matching TRBD2. J lost 3 bases, V lost 2 bases, and 9 bases had no gene match. Germline values: CDR1 SGHDN, CDR2 FVKESK. There are 17 residues in the CDR3.